What follows describes a single T cell receptor beta chain. These data originate in a study of blood T cell repertoires in COVID-19. The V gene end was trimmed by 5 bases and the J gene end by 6 bases; junction bases not matched to a gene: 3. Germline V gene lookup returns CDR1 KGHSH and CDR2 LQKENI. The CDR3 spans 13 residues. The data were produced by immunoSEQ multiplex PCR, yet TCRdb's version contains in-frame clones alone and is incomplete. The data contain approximately 110,000 clones, 81% of them singletons. The sequencing input was peripheral blood. The TCR originated in a man older than 75 with acute or convalescent COVID-19. The V gene is TRBV18, the J gene TRBJ2-3; 9 bases line up with TRBD2. This CDR3 is CASSVAGADTQYF. The DNA of the CDR3 is TGTGCCAGCTCAGTAGCGGGAGCCGATACGCAGTATTTT.